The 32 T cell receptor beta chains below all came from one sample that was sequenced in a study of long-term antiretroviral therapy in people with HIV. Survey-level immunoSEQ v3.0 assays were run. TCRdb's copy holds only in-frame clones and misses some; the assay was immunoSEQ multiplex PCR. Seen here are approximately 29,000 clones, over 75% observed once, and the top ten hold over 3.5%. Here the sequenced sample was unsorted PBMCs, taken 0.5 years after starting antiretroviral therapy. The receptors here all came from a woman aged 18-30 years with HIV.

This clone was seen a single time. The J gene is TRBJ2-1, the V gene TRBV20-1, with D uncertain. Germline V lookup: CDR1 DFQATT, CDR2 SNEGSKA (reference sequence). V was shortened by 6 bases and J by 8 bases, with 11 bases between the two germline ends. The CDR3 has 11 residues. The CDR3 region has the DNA TGCAGTGCATTAACGGGCGATGAGCAGTTCTTC. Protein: CSALTGDEQFF.

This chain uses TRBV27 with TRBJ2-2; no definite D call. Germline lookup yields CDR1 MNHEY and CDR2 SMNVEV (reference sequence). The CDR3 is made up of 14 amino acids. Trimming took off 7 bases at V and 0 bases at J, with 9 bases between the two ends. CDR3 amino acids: CASIAQPNTGELFF. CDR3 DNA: TGTGCCAGCATCGCACAACCGAACACCGGGGAGCTGTTTTTT.

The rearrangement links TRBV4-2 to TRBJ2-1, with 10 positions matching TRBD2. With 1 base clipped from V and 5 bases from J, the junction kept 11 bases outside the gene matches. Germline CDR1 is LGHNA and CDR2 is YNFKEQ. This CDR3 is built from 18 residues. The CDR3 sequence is CASSQGASGRSRHNEQFF. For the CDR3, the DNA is TGTGCCAGCAGCCAAGGGGCTAGCGGGAGATCGCGTCACAATGAGCAGTTCTTC.

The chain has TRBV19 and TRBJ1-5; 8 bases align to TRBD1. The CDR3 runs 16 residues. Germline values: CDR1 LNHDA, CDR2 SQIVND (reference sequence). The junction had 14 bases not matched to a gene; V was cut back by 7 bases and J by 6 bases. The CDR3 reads CASMTLPGGRGQPQHF. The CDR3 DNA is TGTGCCAGTATGACTCTTCCAGGGGGCCGGGGTCAGCCCCAGCATTTT.

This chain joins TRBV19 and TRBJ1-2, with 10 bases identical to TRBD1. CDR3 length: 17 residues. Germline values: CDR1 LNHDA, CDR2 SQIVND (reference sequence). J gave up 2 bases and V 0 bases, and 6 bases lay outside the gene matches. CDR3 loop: CASSIDSTGGKNYGYTF. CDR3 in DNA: TGTGCCAGTAGTATAGACTCGACAGGGGGCAAGAACTATGGCTACACCTTC.

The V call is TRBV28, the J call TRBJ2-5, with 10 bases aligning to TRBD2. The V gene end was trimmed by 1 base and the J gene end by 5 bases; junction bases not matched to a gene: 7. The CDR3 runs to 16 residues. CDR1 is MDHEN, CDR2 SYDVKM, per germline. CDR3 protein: CASSLSASGRWETQYF. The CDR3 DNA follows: TGTGCCAGCAGTTTATCGGCTAGCGGGAGATGGGAGACCCAGTACTTC.

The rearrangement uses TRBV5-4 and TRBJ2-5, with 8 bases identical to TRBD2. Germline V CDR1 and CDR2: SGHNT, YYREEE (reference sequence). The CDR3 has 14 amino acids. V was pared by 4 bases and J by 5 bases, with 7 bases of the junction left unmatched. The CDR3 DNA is TGTGCCAGCAGCCCGGGACTAGTCGGGGAGACCCAGTACTTC. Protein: CASSPGLVGETQYF.

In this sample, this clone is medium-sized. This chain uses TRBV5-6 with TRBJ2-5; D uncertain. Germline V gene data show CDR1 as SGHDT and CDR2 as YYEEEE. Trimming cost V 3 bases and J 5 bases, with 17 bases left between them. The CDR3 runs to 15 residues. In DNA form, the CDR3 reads TGTGCCAGCAGCTCCCCCGCGACTCCGTGGGAGACCCAGTACTTC. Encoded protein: CASSSPATPWETQYF.

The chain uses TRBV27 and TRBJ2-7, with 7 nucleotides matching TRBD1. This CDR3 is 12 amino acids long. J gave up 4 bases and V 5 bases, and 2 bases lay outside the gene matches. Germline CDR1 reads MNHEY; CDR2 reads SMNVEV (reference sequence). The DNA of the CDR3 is TGTGCCAGCAGTCTGACAGGGTACGAGCAGTACTTC. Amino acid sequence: CASSLTGYEQYF.

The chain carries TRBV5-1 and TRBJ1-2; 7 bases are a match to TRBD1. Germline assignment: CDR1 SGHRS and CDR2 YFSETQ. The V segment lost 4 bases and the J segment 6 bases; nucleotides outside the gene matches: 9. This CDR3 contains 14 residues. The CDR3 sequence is CASSVTGTDDGYTF. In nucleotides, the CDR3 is TGCGCCAGCAGCGTAACCGGGACAGACGATGGCTACACCTTC. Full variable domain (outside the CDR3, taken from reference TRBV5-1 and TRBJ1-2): KAGVTQTPRYLIKTRGQQVTLSCSPISGHRSVSWYQQTPGQGLQFLFEYFSETQRNKGNFPGRFSGRQFSNSRSEMNVSTLELGDSALYLCASSVTGTDDGYTFGSGTRLTVV.

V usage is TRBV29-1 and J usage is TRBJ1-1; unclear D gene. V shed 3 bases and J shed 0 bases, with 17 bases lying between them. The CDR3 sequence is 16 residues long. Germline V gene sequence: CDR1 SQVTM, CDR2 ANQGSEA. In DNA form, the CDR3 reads TGCAGCGTTGACCTCCAGCCGCCCTACTTGAACACTGAAGCTTTCTTT. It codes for CSVDLQPPYLNTEAFF.

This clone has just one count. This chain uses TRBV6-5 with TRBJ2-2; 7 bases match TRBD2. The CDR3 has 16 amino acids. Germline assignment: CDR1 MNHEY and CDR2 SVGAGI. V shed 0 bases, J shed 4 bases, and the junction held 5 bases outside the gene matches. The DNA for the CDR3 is TGTGCCAGCAGTTACTCGGCGGGAGAACGCACCGGGGAGCTGTTTTTT. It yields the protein CASSYSAGERTGELFF.

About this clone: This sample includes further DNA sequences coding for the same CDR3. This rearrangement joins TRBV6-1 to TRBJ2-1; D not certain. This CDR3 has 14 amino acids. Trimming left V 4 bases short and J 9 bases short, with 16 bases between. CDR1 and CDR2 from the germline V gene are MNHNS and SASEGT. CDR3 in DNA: TGTGCCAGCAGTGGAAAGAAATGGAACTCTGAGCAGTTCTTC. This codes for CASSGKKWNSEQFF.

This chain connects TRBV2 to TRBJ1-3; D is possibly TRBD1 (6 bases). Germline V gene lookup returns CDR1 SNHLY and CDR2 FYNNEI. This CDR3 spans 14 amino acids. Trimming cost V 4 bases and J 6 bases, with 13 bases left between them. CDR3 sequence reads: CASSGGQEINTIYF. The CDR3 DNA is TGTGCCAGCAGTGGGGGGCAGGAGATAAACACCATATATTTT.

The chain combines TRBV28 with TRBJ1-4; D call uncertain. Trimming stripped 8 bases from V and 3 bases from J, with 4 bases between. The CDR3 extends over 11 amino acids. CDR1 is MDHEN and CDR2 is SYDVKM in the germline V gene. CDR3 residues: CASLSNEKLFF. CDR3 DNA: TGTGCCAGCCTCTCTAATGAAAAACTGTTTTTT.

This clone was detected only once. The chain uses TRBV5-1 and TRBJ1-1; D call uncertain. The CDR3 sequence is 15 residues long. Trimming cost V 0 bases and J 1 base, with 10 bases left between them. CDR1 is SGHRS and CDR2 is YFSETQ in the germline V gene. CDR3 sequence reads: CASSLEAPPNTEAFF. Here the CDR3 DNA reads TGCGCCAGCAGCTTGGAGGCTCCGCCGAACACTGAAGCTTTCTTT.

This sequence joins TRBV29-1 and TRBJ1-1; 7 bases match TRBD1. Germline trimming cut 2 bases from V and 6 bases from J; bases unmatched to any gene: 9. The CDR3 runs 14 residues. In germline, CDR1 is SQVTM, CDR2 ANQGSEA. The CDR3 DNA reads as TGCAGCGTTGAAAGGGGGCAGTTGCTCGCTGAAGCTTTCTTT. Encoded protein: CSVERGQLLAEAFF.

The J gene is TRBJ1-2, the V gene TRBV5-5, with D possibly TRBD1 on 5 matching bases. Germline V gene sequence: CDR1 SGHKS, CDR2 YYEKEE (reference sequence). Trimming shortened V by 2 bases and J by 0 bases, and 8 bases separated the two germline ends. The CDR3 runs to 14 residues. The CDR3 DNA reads TGTGCCAGCAGCTTAGGGACTACTAACTATGGCTACACCTTC. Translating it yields CASSLGTTNYGYTF. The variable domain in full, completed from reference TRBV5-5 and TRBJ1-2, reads DAGVTQSPTHLIKTRGQQVTLRCSPISGHKSVSWYQQVLGQGPQFIFQYYEKEERGRGNFPDRFSARQFPNYSSELNVNALLLGDSALYLCASSLGTTNYGYTFGSGTRLTVV.

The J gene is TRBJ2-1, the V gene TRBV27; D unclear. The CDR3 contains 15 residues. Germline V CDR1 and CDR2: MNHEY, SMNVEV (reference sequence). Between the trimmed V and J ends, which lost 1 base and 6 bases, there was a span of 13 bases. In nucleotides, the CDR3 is TGTGCCAGCAGTTTATATAGTTACCCCCCCAATGAGCAGTTCTTC. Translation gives CASSLYSYPPNEQFF.

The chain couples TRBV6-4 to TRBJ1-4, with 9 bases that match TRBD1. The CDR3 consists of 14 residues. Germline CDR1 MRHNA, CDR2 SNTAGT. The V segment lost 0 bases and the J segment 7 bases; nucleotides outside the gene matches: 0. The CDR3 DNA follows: TGTGCCAGCAGTGACTCGACAGGGGGTGAAAAACTGTTTTTT. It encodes CASSDSTGGEKLFF.

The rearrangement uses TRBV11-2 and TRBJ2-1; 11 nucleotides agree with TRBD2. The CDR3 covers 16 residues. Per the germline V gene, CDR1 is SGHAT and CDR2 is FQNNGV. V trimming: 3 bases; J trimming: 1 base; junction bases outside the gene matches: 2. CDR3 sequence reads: CASSLRLAGSYNEQFF. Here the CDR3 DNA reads TGTGCCAGCAGCTTGAGACTAGCGGGGTCCTACAATGAGCAGTTCTTC.

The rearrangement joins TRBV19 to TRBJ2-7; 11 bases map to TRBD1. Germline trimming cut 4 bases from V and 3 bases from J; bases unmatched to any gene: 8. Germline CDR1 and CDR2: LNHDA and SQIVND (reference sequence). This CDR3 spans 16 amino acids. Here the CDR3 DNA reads TGTGCCAGTAGTACGGTATTGGGACAGGGGGACTACGAGCAGTACTTC. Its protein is CASSTVLGQGDYEQYF.

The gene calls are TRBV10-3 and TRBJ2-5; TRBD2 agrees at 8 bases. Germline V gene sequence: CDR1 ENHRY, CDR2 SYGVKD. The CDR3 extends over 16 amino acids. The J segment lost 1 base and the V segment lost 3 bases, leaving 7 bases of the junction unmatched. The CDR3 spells CAISESLAGPQETQYF. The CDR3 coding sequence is TGTGCCATCAGTGAAAGTCTAGCGGGCCCCCAAGAGACCCAGTACTTC.

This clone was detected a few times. In DNA form, the CDR3 reads TGTGCCAGCAGTTTGACAGGCAGCCCTGAAGCTTTCTTT. This codes for CASSLTGSPEAFF. The rearrangement uses TRBV27 and TRBJ1-1, with D possibly being TRBD1 (6 bases). Germline V gene lookup returns CDR1 MNHEY and CDR2 SMNVEV (reference sequence). There are 13 residues in the CDR3. V shed 3 bases and J shed 6 bases, with 11 bases lying between them.

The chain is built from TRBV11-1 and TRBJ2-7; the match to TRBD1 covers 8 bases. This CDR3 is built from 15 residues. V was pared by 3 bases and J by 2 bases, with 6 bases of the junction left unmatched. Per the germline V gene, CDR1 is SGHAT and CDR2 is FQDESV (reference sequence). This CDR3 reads CASSFRDRGAYEQYF. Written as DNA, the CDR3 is TGTGCCAGCAGCTTTCGAGACAGGGGTGCCTACGAGCAGTACTTC.

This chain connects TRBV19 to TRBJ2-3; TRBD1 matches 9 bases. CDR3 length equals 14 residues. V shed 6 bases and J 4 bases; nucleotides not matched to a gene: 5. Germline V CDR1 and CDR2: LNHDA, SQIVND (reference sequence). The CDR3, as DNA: TGTGCCAGTAGCCCTAGGACAGGGGCAGATACGCAGTATTTT. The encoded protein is CASSPRTGADTQYF.

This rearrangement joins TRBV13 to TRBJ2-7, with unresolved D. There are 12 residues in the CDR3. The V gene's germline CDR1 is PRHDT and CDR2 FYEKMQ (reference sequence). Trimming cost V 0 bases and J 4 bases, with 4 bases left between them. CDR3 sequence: CASSLGSYEQYF. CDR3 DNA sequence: TGTGCCAGCAGCTTAGGATCTTACGAGCAGTACTTC. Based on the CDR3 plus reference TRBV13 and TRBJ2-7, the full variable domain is AAGVIQSPRHLIKEKRETATLKCYPIPRHDTVYWYQQGPGQDPQFLISFYEKMQSDKGSIPDRFSAQQFSDYHSELNMSSLELGDSALYFCASSLGSYEQYFGPGTRLTVT.

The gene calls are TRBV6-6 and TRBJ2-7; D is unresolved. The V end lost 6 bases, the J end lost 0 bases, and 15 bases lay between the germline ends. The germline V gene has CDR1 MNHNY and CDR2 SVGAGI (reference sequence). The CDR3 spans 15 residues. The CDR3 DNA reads TGTGCCAGCAGCACCCCGCCCCCTGCCTCCTACGAGCAGTACTTC. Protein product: CASSTPPPASYEQYF.

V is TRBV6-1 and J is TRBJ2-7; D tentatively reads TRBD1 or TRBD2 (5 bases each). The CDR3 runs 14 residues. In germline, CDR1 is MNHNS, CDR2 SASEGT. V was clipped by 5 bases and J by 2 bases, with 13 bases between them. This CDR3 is CASSSGRVTYEQYF. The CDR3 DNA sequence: TGTGCCAGCAGTTCGGGACGGGTAACCTACGAGCAGTACTTC.

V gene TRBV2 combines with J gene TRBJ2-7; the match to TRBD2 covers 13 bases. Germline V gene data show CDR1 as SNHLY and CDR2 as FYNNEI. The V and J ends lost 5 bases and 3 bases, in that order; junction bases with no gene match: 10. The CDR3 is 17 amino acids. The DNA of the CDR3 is TGTGCCAGCAGTCCTTGGACTAGCGGGAGTTCCGGCTACGAGCAGTACTTC. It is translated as CASSPWTSGSSGYEQYF.

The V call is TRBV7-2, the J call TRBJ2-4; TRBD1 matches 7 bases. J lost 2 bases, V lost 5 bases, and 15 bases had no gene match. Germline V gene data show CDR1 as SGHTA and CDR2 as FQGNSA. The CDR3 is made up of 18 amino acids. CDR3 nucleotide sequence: TGTGCCAGCAGCCTTACCCTGACAGGGACGGGAACCAAAAACATTCAGTACTTC. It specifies CASSLTLTGTGTKNIQYF. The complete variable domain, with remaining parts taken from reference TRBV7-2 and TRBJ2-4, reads GAGVSQSPSNKVTEKGKDVELRCDPISGHTALYWYRQSLGQGLEFLIYFQGNSAPDKSGLPSDRFSAERTGGSVSTLTIQRTQQEDSAVYLCASSLTLTGTGTKNIQYFGAGTRLSVL.

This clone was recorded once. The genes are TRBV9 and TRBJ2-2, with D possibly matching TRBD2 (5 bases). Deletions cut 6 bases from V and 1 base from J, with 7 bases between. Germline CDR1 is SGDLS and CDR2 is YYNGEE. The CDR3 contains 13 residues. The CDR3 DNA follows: TGTGCCAGCATGGACTTGAACACCGGGGAGCTGTTTTTT. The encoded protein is CASMDLNTGELFF.